The entry that follows covers one T cell receptor (beta chain) sequence. CDR3 length equals 14 residues. CDR1 and CDR2 from the germline V gene are LNHNV and YYDKDF (reference sequence). Trimming cost V 1 base and J 5 bases, with 9 bases left between them. The data derive from a study of control samples from healthy donors and cancer patients. Here immunoSEQ multiplex PCR was the method, and the copy in TCRdb shows in-frame clones only, minus some. The table lists approximately 97,000 clones, about nine tenths of them singletons. The source is a human donor in good health. The donor label of this sample is uncertain. What was sequenced was blood. The rearrangement links TRBV15 to TRBJ1-5; the D is unclear. The DNA for the CDR3 is TGTGCCACCAGCAGAGGGTGGGGAGATCAGCCCCAGCATTTT. Translation gives CATSRGWGDQPQHF.